The sequence of this T cell receptor beta chain was determined in a study of blood T cell repertoires in COVID-19. Assay used: immunoSEQ multiplex PCR; TCRdb lists only in-frame clones, some missing. Altogether 250,000 or so clones are present, about 90% being singletons, with the ten largest covering 0.95% to 1.5%. CDR1 and CDR2 (germline): LNHDA, SQIVND (reference sequence). Trimming cost V 5 bases and J 1 base, with 8 bases left between them. CDR3 length: 13 residues. Material for sequencing was PBMCs or T cells enriched from blood (not recorded which). The genes are TRBV19 and TRBJ2-5, with D hard to call. The receptor comes from a human donor in a cohort exposed to, infected with or recovered from COVID-19 (not recorded which). The donor label of this sample is uncertain. The CDR3, as DNA: TGTGCCAGTAGTGGGTACAGCCAAGAGACCCAGTACTTC. This codes for CASSGYSQETQYF.